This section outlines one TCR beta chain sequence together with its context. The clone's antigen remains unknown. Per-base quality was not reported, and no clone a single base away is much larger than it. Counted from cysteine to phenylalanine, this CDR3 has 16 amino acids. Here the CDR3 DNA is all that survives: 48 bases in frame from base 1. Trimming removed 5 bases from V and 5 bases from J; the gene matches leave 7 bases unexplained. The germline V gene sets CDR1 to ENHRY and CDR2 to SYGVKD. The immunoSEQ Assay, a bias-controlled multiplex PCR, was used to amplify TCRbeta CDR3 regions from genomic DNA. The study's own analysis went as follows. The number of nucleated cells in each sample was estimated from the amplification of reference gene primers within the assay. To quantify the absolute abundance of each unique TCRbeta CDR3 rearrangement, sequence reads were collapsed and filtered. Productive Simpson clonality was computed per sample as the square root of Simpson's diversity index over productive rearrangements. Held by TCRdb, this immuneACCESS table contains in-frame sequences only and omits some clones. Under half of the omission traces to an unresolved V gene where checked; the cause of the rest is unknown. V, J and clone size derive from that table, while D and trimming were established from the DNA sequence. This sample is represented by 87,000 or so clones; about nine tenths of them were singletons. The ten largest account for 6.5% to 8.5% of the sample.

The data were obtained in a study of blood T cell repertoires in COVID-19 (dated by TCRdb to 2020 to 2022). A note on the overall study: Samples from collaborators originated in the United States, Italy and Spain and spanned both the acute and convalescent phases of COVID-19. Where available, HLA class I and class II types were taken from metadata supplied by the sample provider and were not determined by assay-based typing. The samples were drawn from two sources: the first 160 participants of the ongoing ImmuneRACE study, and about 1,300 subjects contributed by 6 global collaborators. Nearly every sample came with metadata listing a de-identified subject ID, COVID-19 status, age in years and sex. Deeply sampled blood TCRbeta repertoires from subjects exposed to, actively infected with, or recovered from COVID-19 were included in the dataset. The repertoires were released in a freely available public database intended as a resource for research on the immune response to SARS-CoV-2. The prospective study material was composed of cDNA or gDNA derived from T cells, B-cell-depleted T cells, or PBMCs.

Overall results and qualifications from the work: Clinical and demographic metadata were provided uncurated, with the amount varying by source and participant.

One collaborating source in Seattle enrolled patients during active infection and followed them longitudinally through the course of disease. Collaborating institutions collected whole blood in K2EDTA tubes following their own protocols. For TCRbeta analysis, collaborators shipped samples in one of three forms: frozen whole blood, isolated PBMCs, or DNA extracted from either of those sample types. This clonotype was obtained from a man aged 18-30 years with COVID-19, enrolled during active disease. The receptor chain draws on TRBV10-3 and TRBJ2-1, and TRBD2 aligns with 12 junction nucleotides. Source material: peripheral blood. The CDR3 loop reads CAISIPRLAGDNEQFF. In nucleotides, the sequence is TGTGCCATCAGTATCCCTCGACTAGCGGGAGACAATGAGCAGTTCTTC.